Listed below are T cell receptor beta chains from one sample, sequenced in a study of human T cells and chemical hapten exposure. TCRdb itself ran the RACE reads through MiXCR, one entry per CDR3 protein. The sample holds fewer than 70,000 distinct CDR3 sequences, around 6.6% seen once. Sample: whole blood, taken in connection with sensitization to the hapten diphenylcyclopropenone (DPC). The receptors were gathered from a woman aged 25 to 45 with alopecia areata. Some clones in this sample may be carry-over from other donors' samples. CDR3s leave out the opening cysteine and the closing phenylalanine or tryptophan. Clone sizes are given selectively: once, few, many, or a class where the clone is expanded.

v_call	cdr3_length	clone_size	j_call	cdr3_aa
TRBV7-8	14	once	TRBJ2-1	ASSLEGRPRMKGQF
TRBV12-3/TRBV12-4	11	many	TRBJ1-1	ASSQQLNTEAF
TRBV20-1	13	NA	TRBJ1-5	SAPDSGVGNQPQH
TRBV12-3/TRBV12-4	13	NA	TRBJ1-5	ASSAHLYSNQPQH
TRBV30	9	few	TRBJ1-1	AWGSGTEAF
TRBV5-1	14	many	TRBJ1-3	ASSTQTGVFGNTIY
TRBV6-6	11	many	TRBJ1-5	ASSIGGAQPQH
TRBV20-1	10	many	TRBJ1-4	SATGGREKLF
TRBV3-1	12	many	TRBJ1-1	ASRLQGATSEAF
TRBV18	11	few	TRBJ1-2	ASSPNSGYGYT
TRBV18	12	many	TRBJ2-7	ASSPGQGSYEQY
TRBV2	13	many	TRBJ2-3	ASSQSTGWADTQY